These T cell receptor beta chains were read from a single sample in a study of T cells after yellow fever vaccination. From the 5' RACE reads, TCRdb called clonotypes with MiXCR, one entry per CDR3 protein. The repertoire has some 670,000 distinct CDR3 sequences, roughly an eighth of them found once; the top ten carry 14% to 15%. Sequencing was performed on PBMCs, taken on the day of the yellow fever booster vaccination. The origin of the receptors is a man aged 25-40 years who received the YFV17D yellow fever vaccine. The CDR3 runs from the conserved cysteine through the conserved F or W. The order of the fields is J gene, D gene, CDR3 length, V gene, clone size, CDR3 DNA, CDR3 protein. A D gene is named only where the DNA matches it firmly. The size field is filled for only some rows; it gives once, few, many or a size class.

j_call: TRBJ2-1; d_call: NA; cdr3_length: 16; v_call: TRBV12-3/TRBV12-4; clone_size: NA; cdr3_nt: TGTGCCAGCAGTTTATCTTGGCAGATCTCCTACAATGAGCAGTTCTTC; cdr3_aa: CASSLSWQISYNEQFF
j_call: TRBJ1-2; d_call: TRBD1; cdr3_length: 14; v_call: TRBV12-3/TRBV12-4; clone_size: few; cdr3_nt: TGTGCCAGCAGACGTGGACAGGGGGCCTATGGCTACACCTTC; cdr3_aa: CASRRGQGAYGYTF
j_call: TRBJ2-3; d_call: NA; cdr3_length: 15; v_call: TRBV20-1; clone_size: many; cdr3_nt: TGCAGTGCCGCGCCACTTAGAGAACTCACAGATACGCAGTATTTT; cdr3_aa: CSAAPLRELTDTQYF
j_call: TRBJ1-6; d_call: NA; cdr3_length: 16; v_call: TRBV5-1; clone_size: NA; cdr3_nt: TGCGCCAGCAGGCTTGCCGGGAGCAAAAATAATTCACCCCTCCACTTT; cdr3_aa: CASRLAGSKNNSPLHF
j_call: TRBJ2-3; d_call: TRBD2; cdr3_length: 14; v_call: TRBV6-2/TRBV6-3; clone_size: many; cdr3_nt: TGTGCCAGCAGGACTAGCGGAGAAACAGATACGCAGTATTTT; cdr3_aa: CASRTSGETDTQYF
j_call: TRBJ1-1; d_call: NA; cdr3_length: 13; v_call: TRBV2; clone_size: NA; cdr3_nt: TGTGCCAGCAGTGAAAGGTGGGACACTGAAGCTTTCTTT; cdr3_aa: CASSERWDTEAFF
j_call: TRBJ2-7; d_call: TRBD2; cdr3_length: 15; v_call: TRBV20-1; clone_size: many; cdr3_nt: TGCAGTGCTAGAGTGGCTAGCGGAGGCTCCTACGAGCAGTACTTC; cdr3_aa: CSARVASGGSYEQYF
j_call: TRBJ2-7; d_call: TRBD2; cdr3_length: 15; v_call: TRBV20-1; clone_size: few; cdr3_nt: TGCAGTGGCAGACCCTTAGCGGGAGGGCCGTACGAGCAGTACTTC; cdr3_aa: CSGRPLAGGPYEQYF
j_call: TRBJ2-7; d_call: NA; cdr3_length: 14; v_call: TRBV6-2/TRBV6-3; clone_size: many; cdr3_nt: TGTGCCAGCAGTCGGACGACAGGTTCCTACGAGCAGTACTTC; cdr3_aa: CASSRTTGSYEQYF
j_call: TRBJ2-2; d_call: TRBD2; cdr3_length: 15; v_call: TRBV4-2; clone_size: few; cdr3_nt: TGTGCCAGCAGCCAAGATCGGACTAGCACCGGGGAGCTGTTTTTT; cdr3_aa: CASSQDRTSTGELFF
j_call: TRBJ1-2; d_call: NA; cdr3_length: 12; v_call: TRBV5-1; clone_size: few; cdr3_nt: TGCGCCAGCAGCTGGGACGGATGGGGCTACACCTTC; cdr3_aa: CASSWDGWGYTF
j_call: TRBJ2-7; d_call: NA; cdr3_length: 10; v_call: TRBV2; clone_size: NA; cdr3_nt: TGTGCCAGCTCAGGGTTCGAGCAGTACTTC; cdr3_aa: CASSGFEQYF
j_call: TRBJ2-1; d_call: NA; cdr3_length: 15; v_call: TRBV9; clone_size: few; cdr3_nt: TGTGCCAGCAGCGTAGTAGGGGAGCCCCTCAATGAGCAGTTCTTC; cdr3_aa: CASSVVGEPLNEQFF
j_call: TRBJ1-1; d_call: NA; cdr3_length: 14; v_call: TRBV18; clone_size: few; cdr3_nt: TGTGCCAGCTCACCACTGGACGGGGGCACTGAAGCTTTCTTT; cdr3_aa: CASSPLDGGTEAFF
j_call: TRBJ1-2; d_call: NA; cdr3_length: 14; v_call: TRBV6-1; clone_size: NA; cdr3_nt: TGTGCCGGGATCAAGGACGGAGCTAACTATGGCCAGACCTTC; cdr3_aa: CAGIKDGANYGQTF
j_call: TRBJ1-2; d_call: NA; cdr3_length: 12; v_call: TRBV5-5; clone_size: NA; cdr3_nt: TGTGCCAGCAGCTACAGGGTGCAAGGCTACACCTTC; cdr3_aa: CASSYRVQGYTF
j_call: TRBJ1-1; d_call: NA; cdr3_length: 11; v_call: TRBV7-9; clone_size: few; cdr3_nt: TGTGCCAGCAGCCAGAGAGTTGAAGCTTTCTTT; cdr3_aa: CASSQRVEAFF
j_call: TRBJ2-7; d_call: NA; cdr3_length: 13; v_call: TRBV19; clone_size: NA; cdr3_nt: TGTGCCAGTAGTATTACTTTCTCCTACGAGCAGTACTTC; cdr3_aa: CASSITFSYEQYF
j_call: TRBJ2-1; d_call: NA; cdr3_length: 11; v_call: TRBV30; clone_size: NA; cdr3_nt: TGTGCCTGGAGTGAGGACCGGGCGCAGTTCTTC; cdr3_aa: CAWSEDRAQFF
j_call: TRBJ2-1; d_call: NA; cdr3_length: 16; v_call: TRBV11-2; clone_size: few; cdr3_nt: TGTGCCAGCACCCTCTCGGCGGGATCGATGAACAATGAGCAGTTCTTC; cdr3_aa: CASTLSAGSMNNEQFF
j_call: TRBJ2-7; d_call: TRBD2; cdr3_length: 15; v_call: TRBV30; clone_size: NA; cdr3_nt: TGTGCCTGGGCCCAACTAGCGGGAGGCCCCTACGAGCAGTACTTC; cdr3_aa: CAWAQLAGGPYEQYF
j_call: TRBJ2-7; d_call: NA; cdr3_length: 14; v_call: TRBV28; clone_size: few; cdr3_nt: TGTGCCAGCAGCCCCCGCCACAGGGCCTACGAGCAGTACTTC; cdr3_aa: CASSPRHRAYEQYF
j_call: TRBJ1-5; d_call: NA; cdr3_length: 16; v_call: TRBV19; clone_size: NA; cdr3_nt: TGTGCCAGTAGTATAGAAGGTACGGGGAGGAATCAGCCCCAGCATTTT; cdr3_aa: CASSIEGTGRNQPQHF
j_call: TRBJ2-7; d_call: NA; cdr3_length: 13; v_call: TRBV20-1; clone_size: NA; cdr3_nt: TGCAGTGCTGCCCTCGAGTTCTCCTACGAGCAGTACTTC; cdr3_aa: CSAALEFSYEQYF
j_call: TRBJ2-7; d_call: NA; cdr3_length: 13; v_call: TRBV18; clone_size: few; cdr3_nt: TGTGCCAGCTCACCGGACACGGCCTACGAGCAGTACTTC; cdr3_aa: CASSPDTAYEQYF
j_call: TRBJ2-7; d_call: NA; cdr3_length: 14; v_call: TRBV19; clone_size: NA; cdr3_nt: TGTGCCAGTACCTCAAGCGGAATTCCCTACGAGCAGTACTTC; cdr3_aa: CASTSSGIPYEQYF
j_call: TRBJ2-3; d_call: NA; cdr3_length: 15; v_call: TRBV11-1; clone_size: NA; cdr3_nt: TGTGCCAGCAGCCGCTCCAAATCCCCACGAGATACGCAGTATTTT; cdr3_aa: CASSRSKSPRDTQYF
j_call: TRBJ2-2; d_call: NA; cdr3_length: 15; v_call: TRBV7-3; clone_size: NA; cdr3_nt: TGTGCCAGCAGCCCTCTTGGGGATATCACCGGGGAGCTGTTTTTT; cdr3_aa: CASSPLGDITGELFF
j_call: TRBJ2-1; d_call: TRBD1; cdr3_length: 16; v_call: TRBV28; clone_size: NA; cdr3_nt: TGTGCCAGCAGGTCTCCTTCGGGACAGTCCTACAATGAGCAGTTCTTC; cdr3_aa: CASRSPSGQSYNEQFF
j_call: TRBJ1-1; d_call: NA; cdr3_length: 14; v_call: TRBV6-2/TRBV6-3; clone_size: few; cdr3_nt: TGTGCCAGCATAAGACCGACTCTGGGGGCTGAAGCTTTCTTT; cdr3_aa: CASIRPTLGAEAFF
j_call: TRBJ2-7; d_call: TRBD1; cdr3_length: 16; v_call: TRBV20-1; clone_size: NA; cdr3_nt: TGCAGTGCTAGGATTGTTCAGGGGGACATCCCCTACGAGCAGTACTTC; cdr3_aa: CSARIVQGDIPYEQYF